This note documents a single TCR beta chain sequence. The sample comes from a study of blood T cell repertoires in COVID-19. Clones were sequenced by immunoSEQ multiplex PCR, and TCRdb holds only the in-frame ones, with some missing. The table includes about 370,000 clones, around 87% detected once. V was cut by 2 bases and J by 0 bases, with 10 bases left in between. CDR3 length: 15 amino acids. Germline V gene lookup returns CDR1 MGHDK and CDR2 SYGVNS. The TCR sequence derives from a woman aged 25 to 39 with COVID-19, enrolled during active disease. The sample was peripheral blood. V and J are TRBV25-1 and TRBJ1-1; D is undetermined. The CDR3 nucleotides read TGTGCCAGCAGTGAAAATGGCGGGATGAACACTGAAGCTTTCTTT. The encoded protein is CASSENGGMNTEAFF.